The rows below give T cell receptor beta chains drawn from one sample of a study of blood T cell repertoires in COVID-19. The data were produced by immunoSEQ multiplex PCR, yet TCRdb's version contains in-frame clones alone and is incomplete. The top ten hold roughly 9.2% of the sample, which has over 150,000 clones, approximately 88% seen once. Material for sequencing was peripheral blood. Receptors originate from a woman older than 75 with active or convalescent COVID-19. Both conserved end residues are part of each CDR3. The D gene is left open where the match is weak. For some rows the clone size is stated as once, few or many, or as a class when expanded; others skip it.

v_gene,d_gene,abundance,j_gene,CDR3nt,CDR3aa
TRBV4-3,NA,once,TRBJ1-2,TGCGCCAGCAGCCAAGCAGGGTACGACTATGGCTACACCTTC,CASSQAGYDYGYTF
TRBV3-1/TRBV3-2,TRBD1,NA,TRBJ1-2,TGTGCCAGCAGCCTTTCGGACAGGGCTAACTATGGCTACACCTTC,CASSLSDRANYGYTF
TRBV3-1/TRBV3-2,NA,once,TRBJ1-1,TGTGCCAGCAGCCCGGGGGGGGTGAACACTGAAGCTTTCTTT,CASSPGGVNTEAFF
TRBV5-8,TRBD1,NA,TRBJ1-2,TGTGCCAGCAGCTTGCTGGCAGGGGGAAATGGCTACACCTTC,CASSLLAGGNGYTF
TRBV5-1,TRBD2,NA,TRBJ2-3,TGCGCCAGCAGCTTGGTACCTTCGGGACTAGCGGGGGCCAGCACAGATACGCAGTATTTT,CASSLVPSGLAGASTDTQYF
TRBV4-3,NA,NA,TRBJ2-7,TGCGCCAGCAGCCAAGATCGAGAGAGCTCACGGTACGAGCAGTACTTC,CASSQDRESSRYEQYF
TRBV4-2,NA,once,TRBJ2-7,TGTGCCAGCAGCCAAGAAGGAGGGTTGGTAGGCGAGCAGTACTTC,CASSQEGGLVGEQYF
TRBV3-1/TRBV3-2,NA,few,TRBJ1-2,TGTGCCAGCAGCCAAGGCGGGGGGGCCAGTGGCTACACCTTC,CASSQGGGASGYTF
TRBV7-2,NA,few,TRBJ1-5,TGTGCCAGCAAACTAGGGGGGGAAAGCAATCAGCCCCAGCATTTT,CASKLGGESNQPQHF
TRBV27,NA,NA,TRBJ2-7,TGTGCCAGCAGTTTATCCGTGGCAAACTACGAGCAGTACTTC,CASSLSVANYEQYF
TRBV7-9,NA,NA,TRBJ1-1,TGTGCCAGCAGCCGACAGGACATGAACACTGAAGCTTTCTTT,CASSRQDMNTEAFF
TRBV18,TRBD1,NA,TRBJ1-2,TGTGCCAGCTCACAGGGACAGGGCTTTAACTATGGCTACACCTTC,CASSQGQGFNYGYTF
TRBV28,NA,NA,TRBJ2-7,TGTGCCAGCAGTACAACGGGACAAGGTTCCTACGAGCAGTACTTC,CASSTTGQGSYEQYF
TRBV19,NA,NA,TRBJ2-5,TGTGCCAGCAGGGGTGGGGAGACCCAGTACTTC,CASRGGETQYF
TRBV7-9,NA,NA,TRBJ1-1,TGTGCCAGCAGCTTATTGCAGAGAGGCACTGAAGCTTTCTTT,CASSLLQRGTEAFF
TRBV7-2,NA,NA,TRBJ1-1,TGTGCCAGCAGCTTGGGACTTCTTTTGAACACTGAAGCTTTCTTT,CASSLGLLLNTEAFF
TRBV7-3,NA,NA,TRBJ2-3,TGTGCCAGCGCGATGGGGCAGAGCACAGATACGCAGTATTTT,CASAMGQSTDTQYF
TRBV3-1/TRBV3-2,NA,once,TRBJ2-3,TGTGCCAGCAGCCAAGCCGGGACAGATACGCAGTATTTT,CASSQAGTDTQYF
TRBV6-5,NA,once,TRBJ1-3,TGTGCCAGCACCAGCGGCGGTCCTGTCGGAAACACCATATATTTT,CASTSGGPVGNTIYF
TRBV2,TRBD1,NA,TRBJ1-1,TGTGCCAGCATGGGACAGGGGAACACTGAAGCTTTCTTT,CASMGQGNTEAFF
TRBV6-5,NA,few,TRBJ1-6,TGTGCCAGCAGTTACTCGCAGGGGACGCATTCACCCCTCCACTTT,CASSYSQGTHSPLHF
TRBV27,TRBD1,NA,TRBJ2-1,TGTGCCAGCAGTGAAGTAGGGGGCCATGAGCAGTTCTTC,CASSEVGGHEQFF
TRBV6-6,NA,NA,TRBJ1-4,TGTGCCAGCAGAGAGGCGATCAGGGGCGAAAAACTGTTTTTT,CASREAIRGEKLFF
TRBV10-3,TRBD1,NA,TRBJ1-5,TGTGCCATCAGTGAGTCGGTCACAGGGGGTCAGCCCCAGCATTTT,CAISESVTGGQPQHF
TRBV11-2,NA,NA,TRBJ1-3,TGTGCCAGCAGCTCGGCGTCAGGGGTTGGAAACACCATATATTTT,CASSSASGVGNTIYF
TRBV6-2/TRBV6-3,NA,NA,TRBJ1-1,TGTGCCAGCAGCCTAGTGAACACTGAAGCTTTCTTT,CASSLVNTEAFF
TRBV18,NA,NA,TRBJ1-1,TGTGCCAGCTCACCAACAGGGCCGAACACTGAAGCTTTCTTT,CASSPTGPNTEAFF
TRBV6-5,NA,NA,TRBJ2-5,TGTGCCAGCAGCCCCGCGGGGAACCAAGAGACCCAGTACTTC,CASSPAGNQETQYF
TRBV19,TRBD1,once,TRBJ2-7,TGTGCCAGTAGTATACAGGGGGCCATCTCCCACGAGCAGTACTTC,CASSIQGAISHEQYF
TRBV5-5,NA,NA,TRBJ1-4,TGTGCCAGCAGCTTGGCCCCAGGCGTTAATGAAAAACTGTTTTTT,CASSLAPGVNEKLFF
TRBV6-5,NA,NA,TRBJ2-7,TGTGCCAGCAGTTACTCGTCAGGGTCCTCCGAGCAGTACTTC,CASSYSSGSSEQYF
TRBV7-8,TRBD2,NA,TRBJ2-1,TGTGCCAGCAGCTCCCACCTAGCGGGGCGGGATGAGCAGTTCTTC,CASSSHLAGRDEQFF
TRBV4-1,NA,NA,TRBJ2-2,TGCGCCAGCAGCCAAGAAACGCACGGGGCCGGGGAGCTGTTTTTT,CASSQETHGAGELFF
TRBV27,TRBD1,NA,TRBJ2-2,TGTGCCAGCAGTTCTTTCGGGACAGGGACCGGGGAGCTGTTTTTT,CASSSFGTGTGELFF
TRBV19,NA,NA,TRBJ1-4,TGTGCCAGTAGTCCACAAGCAAGGGGCCTTAATGAAAAACTGTTTTTT,CASSPQARGLNEKLFF
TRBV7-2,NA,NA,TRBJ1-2,TGTGCCAGCAGCGCAGACAGGAACTATGGCTACACCTTC,CASSADRNYGYTF
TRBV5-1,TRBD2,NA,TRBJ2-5,TGCGCCAGCGCTAGCGGGCTCCAAGAGACCCAGTACTTC,CASASGLQETQYF
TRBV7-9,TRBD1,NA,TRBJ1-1,TGTGCCAGCAGCCCCGGGACAGGGGGGATGAACACTGAAGCTTTCTTT,CASSPGTGGMNTEAFF
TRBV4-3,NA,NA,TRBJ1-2,TGCGCCAGCAGCCAAGATCCAGGGGATCCTGGCTACACCTTC,CASSQDPGDPGYTF
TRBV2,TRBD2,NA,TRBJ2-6,TGTGCCAGCAGTACTAGCGGGGGATCTGGTGGGGCCAACGTCCTGACTTTC,CASSTSGGSGGANVLTF
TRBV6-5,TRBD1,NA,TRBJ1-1,TGTGCCAGCAGTTACGGGGACAGGCAGGTTGGCACTGAAGCTTTCTTT,CASSYGDRQVGTEAFF
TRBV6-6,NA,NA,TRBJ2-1,TGTGCCAGCACTCCTTCAGGGGCTTTAGACGATGAGCAGTTCTTC,CASTPSGALDDEQFF
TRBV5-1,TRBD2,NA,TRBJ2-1,TGCGCCAGCAGCTTGGAAGTAGCGGGGGGGCAGAGTGAGCAGTTCTTC,CASSLEVAGGQSEQFF